This TCR beta chain was documented in a study of CXCR3-negative and CXCR3-positive naive CD8 T cells. The study, taken as a whole, reports: The naive subsets expressed comparable surface CD5, and the authors inferred TCR strength from TRB CDR3 properties. For naive cells, CXCR3-negative and CXCR3-positive subsets had similar TRBV-TRBJ usage; for memory cells, usage differed.

The CDR3 spans 15 residues. Germline V CDR1 and CDR2: MDHEN, SYDVKM. Libraries were UMI-labeled 5' RACE TRB cDNA. Reanalyzing the 5' RACE reads, TCRdb keeps one entry per CDR3 protein, without DNA. This sample's table has approximately 52,000 distinct CDR3 sequences. Worth noting for this clonotype: Its cognate antigen is unknown.

What was sequenced was memory CD8+ T cells from blood. The source is a human donor in good health. Some clones in this sample may be carry-over from other donors' samples. V is TRBV28 and J is TRBJ2-1; the TRBD1 assignment by TCRdb is unverifiable without DNA. CDR3 amino acids: CASSLGERNYNEQFF.